This T cell receptor beta chain emerged from a study of blood T cell repertoires in COVID-19. As for the study in general: Sites in the United States, Italy and Spain provided acute and convalescent COVID-19 samples. The cDNA or gDNA used as material had been derived from T cells, B-cell-depleted T cells, or PBMCs.

This CDR3 is built from 14 residues. Germline V gene sequence: CDR1 SGHDN, CDR2 FVKESK. With 0 bases removed from V and 16 bases from J, the gap between germline ends came to 19 bases. Study processing details: Nucleated cell number was recorded as an estimate derived from reference gene primer amplification. TCRdb keeps only in-frame clones here, not all; method: immunoSEQ multiplex PCR. The V and J calls and the clone size are those of that table, but D and trimming were determined from the DNA. Altogether about 40,000 clones are present, 88% being singletons, with the ten largest covering just under 2.5%.

The rearrangement uses TRBV14 and TRBJ1-5; D perhaps matches TRBD1 (6 bases). The specimen was peripheral blood. This receptor was taken from a human donor in a cohort sampled during active COVID-19. The CDR3 bases are TGTGCCAGCAGCCAAGAACCCCCCACCCCGGGACACCATTTT. It yields the protein CASSQEPPTPGHHF.